The TCR beta chain under discussion was sequenced for a study of esophageal squamous cell carcinoma under preoperative chemotherapy. Study-level information: Samples included peripheral blood T cells as well as tumor-infiltrating lymphocytes. Findings and caveats of the study: Paclitaxel-nedaplatin therapy caused immediate, substantial clonotype frequency changes.

Concerning this clonotype itself: The antigen is unknown.

This CDR3 spans 14 amino acids. V gave up 0 bases and J gave up 1 base, with 5 bases separating them. Germline V lookup: CDR1 SGHTA, CDR2 FQGNSA. Time point indicated: after preoperative PTX-NDP chemotherapy. Patients received paclitaxel-nedaplatin as preoperative chemotherapy before surgery. From the PCR reads, TCRdb called clonotypes with MiXCR, one entry per CDR3 protein. The sample records 30,000 or so distinct CDR3 sequences, 52% being singletons. The chain uses TRBV7-2 and TRBJ2-3; no reliable D call. This receptor was identified in a human donor with esophageal squamous cell carcinoma. The donor label of this sample is uncertain. Sampling was done from a patient given preoperative chemotherapy. CDR3 region: CASSLAPGTDTQYF. DNA of the CDR3: TGTGCCAGCAGCTTAGCCCCCGGCACAGATACGCAGTATTTT.